This T cell receptor (beta chain) was profiled in a study of Ad26.COV2.S vaccination and SARS-CoV-2 variants. Findings of the study overall: A substantial breadth of spike-specific CD8+ and CD4+ T cell responses after vaccination has been reported.

Libraries were prepared by immunoSEQ multiplex PCR; TCRdb keeps only in-frame clonotypes and omits some of them. The table includes about 350,000 clones, around 87% detected once. As to treatment: roughly 20 received Ad26.COV2.S at low or high dose, single or two shots; 5 received placebo; per-sample allocation not given. Sampling was performed 63 days after the first vaccine or placebo injection. Germline V gene sequence: CDR1 DFQATT, CDR2 SNEGSKA (reference sequence). This CDR3 contains 11 residues. V shed 5 bases and J shed 7 bases, with 11 bases lying between them. Worth noting for this clone: The antigen remains unidentified.

The input for sequencing was peripheral blood, taken in a trial of Ad26.COV2.S vaccine versus placebo. V and J are TRBV20-1 and TRBJ1-1; D remains ambiguous. The receptor's source is a person aged 18-60 years who received the Ad26.COV2.S COVID-19 vaccine or a placebo. The CDR3 spells CSAHPLSEAFF. The CDR3 coding sequence is TGCAGTGCTCACCCGCTCAGTGAAGCTTTCTTT.